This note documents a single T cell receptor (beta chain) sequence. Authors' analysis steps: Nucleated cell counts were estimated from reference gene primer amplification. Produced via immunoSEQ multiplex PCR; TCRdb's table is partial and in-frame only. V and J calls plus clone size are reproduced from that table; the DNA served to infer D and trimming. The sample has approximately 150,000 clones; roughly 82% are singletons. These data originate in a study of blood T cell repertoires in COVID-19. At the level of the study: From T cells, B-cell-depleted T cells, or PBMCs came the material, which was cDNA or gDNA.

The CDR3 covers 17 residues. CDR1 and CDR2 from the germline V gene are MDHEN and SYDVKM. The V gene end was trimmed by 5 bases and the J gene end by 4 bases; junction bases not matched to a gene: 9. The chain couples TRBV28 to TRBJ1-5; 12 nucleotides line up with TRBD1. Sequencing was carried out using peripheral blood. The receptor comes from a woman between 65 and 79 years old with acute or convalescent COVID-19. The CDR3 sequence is CASSPGTGGLSNQPQHF. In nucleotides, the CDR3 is TGTGCCAGCAGTCCCGGGACAGGGGGCCTTTCGAATCAGCCCCAGCATTTT.